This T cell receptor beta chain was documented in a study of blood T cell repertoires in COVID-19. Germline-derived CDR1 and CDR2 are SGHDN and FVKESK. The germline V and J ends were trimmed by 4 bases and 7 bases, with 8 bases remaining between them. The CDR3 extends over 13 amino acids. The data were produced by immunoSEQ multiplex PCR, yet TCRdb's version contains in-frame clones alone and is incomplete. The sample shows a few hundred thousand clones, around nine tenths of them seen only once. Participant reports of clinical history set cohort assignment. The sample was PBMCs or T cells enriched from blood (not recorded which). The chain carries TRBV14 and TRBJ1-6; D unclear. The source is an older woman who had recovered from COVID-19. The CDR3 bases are TGTGCCAGCAGCCTGCCCCTAAATTCACCCCTCCACTTT. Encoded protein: CASSLPLNSPLHF.